The TCR beta chain under discussion was sequenced for a study of cytomegalovirus exposure and HLA in healthy donors. Findings and caveats of the study: The investigators catalogued 150 or so TCR beta chains as cytomegalovirus-associated. For cytomegalovirus status, the classifier reportedly gave diagnoses with high specificity and sensitivity. Many donors shared some public TCRs, even though most TCR sequences were rare.

This CDR3 comprises 14 residues. Between the trimmed V and J ends, which lost 4 bases and 2 bases, there was a span of 10 bases. CDR1 is MNHEY and CDR2 is SMNVEV in the germline V gene (reference sequence). This table comes from immunoSEQ multiplex PCR, and its TCRdb copy is limited to in-frame clones, with some not included. The data show 150,000 to 200,000 clones, more than 75% seen once. Concerning this clone itself: Its target is unknown.

The source of this sequence is a man aged 25 to 40 in good health and CMV-seropositive. Source material: PBMCs. V usage is TRBV27 and J usage is TRBJ2-3; D is perhaps TRBD1 (6 bases). This chain's CDR3 is CASSSGDTTDTQYF. The CDR3 coding sequence is TGTGCCAGCAGTTCTGGGGACACCACAGATACGCAGTATTTT.